The 32 T cell receptor beta chains below come from one sample, sequenced in a study of tumor-infiltrating lymphocytes in localized non-small cell lung cancer. Sequencing used immunoSEQ multiplex PCR; TCRdb keeps in-frame clones, though not all of them. Of 21,000 or so clones in the sample, approximately 73% were seen once. The specimen sequenced was lung tumor tissue. The receptors originated from a human donor with non-small cell lung cancer.

The chain is built from TRBV6-6 and TRBJ2-2; TRBD1 matches 7 bases. The CDR3 loop spans 15 amino acids. The germline CDR1 and CDR2 sequences are MNHNY and SVGAGI (reference sequence). The V segment lost 6 bases and the J segment 6 bases; nucleotides outside the gene matches: 10. The CDR3 DNA is TGTGCCAGCAGCCGAGGGACAGAGTGGGCCGGGGAGCTGTTTTTT. Protein: CASSRGTEWAGELFF.

The V call is TRBV7-2, the J call TRBJ1-5; D not resolved. Germline V gives CDR1 SGHTA, CDR2 FQGNSA. This CDR3 has 14 residues. V was shortened by 1 base and J by 6 bases, with 10 bases between the two germline ends. The CDR3 region is CASSLGQGSQPQHF. CDR3 nucleotides: TGTGCCAGCAGCTTAGGGCAAGGCAGTCAGCCCCAGCATTTT.

This clone has just a few counts. This sequence joins TRBV7-2 and TRBJ2-7; no reliable D call. The CDR3 runs to 13 residues. Deletions cut 5 bases from V and 4 bases from J, with 12 bases between. Germline CDR1 SGHTA, CDR2 FQGNSA. CDR3 region: CASSKDGVYEQYF. The CDR3 region has the DNA TGTGCCAGCAGCAAAGATGGTGTTTACGAGCAGTACTTC.

The V and J genes are TRBV5-4 and TRBJ2-1; 7 positions match TRBD2. Germline CDR1 reads SGHNT; CDR2 reads YYREEE (reference sequence). V lost 2 bases and J lost 7; bases outside the gene matches: 6. This CDR3 is built from 14 residues. The CDR3 region is CASSFGGRENEQFF. The CDR3 DNA is TGTGCCAGCAGCTTCGGGGGGAGGGAAAATGAGCAGTTCTTC.

Relative to its sample, this clone is medium-sized. The gene calls are TRBV25-1 and TRBJ2-7; no firm D call. The germline V gene has CDR1 MGHDK and CDR2 SYGVNS. With 10 bases removed from V and 3 bases from J, the gap between germline ends came to 7 bases. The CDR3 is made up of 10 amino acids. The CDR3 sequence: CATAVYEQYF. CDR3 sequence (DNA): TGTGCCACCGCGGTCTACGAGCAGTACTTC.

This clone is medium-sized (0.01 to 0.1%) in the sample. The chain combines TRBV9 with TRBJ1-5; 8 bases map to TRBD1. This CDR3 contains 15 residues. Trimming cost V 3 bases and J 5 bases; bases outside gene matches: 7. Germline assignment: CDR1 SGDLS and CDR2 YYNGEE. The CDR3 bases are TGTGCCAGCAGCGCTACAACAGGGGGATATCAGCCCCAGCATTTT. The encoded protein is CASSATTGGYQPQHF.

This clone was counted a few times. This chain uses TRBV10-3 with TRBJ2-6; no firm D call. The ends were cut back, 0 bases at V and 4 bases at J, with 13 bases in the middle. CDR3 size: 17 residues. In germline, CDR1 is ENHRY, CDR2 SYGVKD. Here the CDR3 DNA reads TGTGCCATCAGTGAGTCCGGAGTATTGGCCGGGGCCAACGTCCTGACTTTC. Its protein product is CAISESGVLAGANVLTF.

By sample fraction, this clone is medium-sized. The gene calls are TRBV2 and TRBJ1-1; a weak D match, TRBD1 (6 bases). The CDR3 is 14 residues long. The germline gives CDR1 SNHLY, CDR2 FYNNEI. Trimming removed 4 bases at V and 5 bases at J, with 14 bases between. DNA for the CDR3: TGTGCCAGCAGTGCTCAGGAAAGGGGGACTGAAGCTTTCTTT. Translating it yields CASSAQERGTEAFF.

V is TRBV7-2 and J is TRBJ2-1; perhaps TRBD1 as D (6 bases). The CDR3 totals 12 residues. Trimming took off 5 bases at V and 7 bases at J, with 9 bases between the two ends. Looked up from germline, CDR1 is SGHTA and CDR2 is FQGNSA. Written as DNA, the CDR3 is TGTGCCAGCAGCGTGACAGGTAATGAGCAGTTCTTC. This sequence encodes CASSVTGNEQFF. Complete variable domain (other parts from reference TRBV7-2 and TRBJ2-1): GAGVSQSPSNKVTEKGKDVELRCDPISGHTALYWYRQSLGQGLEFLIYFQGNSAPDKSGLPSDRFSAERTGGSVSTLTIQRTQQEDSAVYLCASSVTGNEQFFGPGTRLTVL.

This clone was seen more than once but under ten times. The chain recombines TRBV6-5 with TRBJ1-4; D might be TRBD1 (5 bases). The germline V gene encodes CDR1 MNHEY and CDR2 SVGAGI. Trimming left V 0 bases short and J 3 bases short, with 11 bases between. CDR3 size: 16 residues. This chain's CDR3 is CASSYSNVGANEKLFF. The CDR3 coding sequence is TGTGCCAGCAGTTACTCGAACGTGGGGGCTAATGAAAAACTGTTTTTT.

By share of the sample, this clone is medium-sized. This sequence joins TRBV11-3 and TRBJ2-7; D uncertain. CDR3 length equals 12 residues. Trimming pared 1 base from V and 7 bases from J, leaving 8 bases between. Germline V gives CDR1 SGHNT, CDR2 YENEEA. Written as DNA, the CDR3 is TGTGCCAGCAGCTTAGGCTCCCGAGAGCAGTACTTC. The encoded protein is CASSLGSREQYF.

CDR3 sequence reads: CASSIGRGYTF. The CDR3 nucleotides read TGTGCCAGTAGTATTGGCAGGGGCTACACCTTC. The chain is built from TRBV19 and TRBJ1-2; no reliable D call. Germline CDR1 is LNHDA and CDR2 is SQIVND (reference sequence). The ends were cut back, 3 bases at V and 8 bases at J, with 7 bases in the middle. The length of the CDR3 is 11 residues.

This chain joins TRBV11-2 and TRBJ1-2; 9 bases are shared with TRBD1. This CDR3 comprises 14 residues. V shed 4 bases and J 4 bases; nucleotides not matched to a gene: 4. The V gene's germline CDR1 is SGHAT and CDR2 FQNNGV. The CDR3 DNA reads TGTGCCAGCAGCTGGTACAGGGGGCTCTATGGCTACACCTTC. This sequence encodes CASSWYRGLYGYTF. Based on the CDR3 plus reference TRBV11-2 and TRBJ1-2, the full variable domain is EAGVAQSPRYKIIEKRQSVAFWCNPISGHATLYWYQQILGQGPKLLIQFQNNGVVDDSQLPKDRFSAERLKGVDSTLKIQPAKLEDSAVYLCASSWYRGLYGYTFGSGTRLTVV.

The chain is built from TRBV7-2 and TRBJ1-2; possible D gene TRBD1, 5 bases. The V gene's germline CDR1 is SGHTA and CDR2 FQGNSA. The V and J ends lost 5 bases and 4 bases respectively, with 11 bases between them. The CDR3 is made up of 13 amino acids. CDR3 nucleotide sequence: TGTGCCAGCAGCCTCCAGGGTGGCTATGGCTACACCTTC. Its protein product is CASSLQGGYGYTF.

This clone occurred a few times. The CDR3 nucleotides are TGTGCCACCCGTATTAGCACAGATACGCAGTATTTT. As protein: CATRISTDTQYF. J is TRBJ2-3 and V is TRBV5-4; the D is unclear. The CDR3 loop spans 12 amino acids. Germline assignment: CDR1 SGHNT and CDR2 YYREEE (reference sequence). V was trimmed by 9 bases and J by 0 bases, leaving 8 bases between them.

This chain connects TRBV4-2 to TRBJ1-3, with D uncertain. The CDR3 is made up of 13 amino acids. V gave up 0 bases and J gave up 5 bases, with 5 bases separating them. Germline V gene sequence: CDR1 LGHNA, CDR2 YNFKEQ. The CDR3 is CASSQDGRNTIYF. In DNA, the CDR3 is TGTGCCAGCAGCCAAGATGGGAGAAACACCATATATTTT.

V gene TRBV11-2 combines with J gene TRBJ2-2, with D uncertain. The CDR3 contains 18 residues. V lost 0 bases, J lost 5 bases, and 19 bases lay in between. Germline V gives CDR1 SGHAT, CDR2 FQNNGV. CDR3 sequence: CASSLDWRPALKTGELFF. The CDR3, as DNA: TGTGCCAGCAGCTTAGATTGGAGACCCGCGCTCAAGACCGGGGAGCTGTTTTTT.

The rearrangement joins TRBV4-1 to TRBJ2-1; D unclear. Germline CDR1 is MGHRA and CDR2 is YSYEKL. This CDR3 spans 15 amino acids. V gave up 0 bases and J gave up 0 bases, with 6 bases separating them. The chain's CDR3 is CASSQDHSSYNEQFF. CDR3 coding DNA: TGCGCCAGCAGCCAAGATCATAGCTCCTACAATGAGCAGTTCTTC.

The genes are TRBV5-1 and TRBJ2-5, with TRBD2 matching over 8 bases. The germline gives CDR1 SGHRS, CDR2 YFSETQ. This CDR3 spans 15 amino acids. J lost 5 bases, V lost 4 bases, and 10 bases had no gene match. The CDR3 DNA reads TGCGCCAGCAGCCCAAGTGGGACTAGGGCCGAGACCCAGTACTTC. Translating it yields CASSPSGTRAETQYF.

This clone was picked up one time. The chain couples TRBV11-3 to TRBJ2-3; D is unclear. V shed 1 base and J shed 10 bases, with 9 bases lying between them. Per the germline V gene, CDR1 is SGHNT and CDR2 is YENEEA. This CDR3 has 12 residues. The chain's CDR3 is CASSLGRSAQYF. The CDR3 DNA follows: TGTGCCAGCAGCTTAGGTCGATCGGCGCAGTATTTT.

This chain connects TRBV2 to TRBJ2-7, with 11 bases matching TRBD2. The CDR3 contains 15 residues. Trimming removed 3 bases from V and 3 bases from J; junction bases left unmatched: 4. Per the germline V gene, CDR1 is SNHLY and CDR2 is FYNNEI. CDR3 coding DNA: TGTGCCAGCAGTGAGCGACTAGCGGGGAACTACGAGCAGTACTTC. This sequence encodes CASSERLAGNYEQYF.

V and J are TRBV10-3 and TRBJ1-2; D perhaps matches TRBD1 (5 bases). Germline-derived CDR1 and CDR2 are ENHRY and SYGVKD. V was pared by 0 bases and J by 8 bases, with 13 bases between. This CDR3 has 14 residues. CDR3 sequence (DNA): TGTGCCATCAGTGAGTCGATCGGGGACGAGGGCTACACCTTC. Its protein is CAISESIGDEGYTF.

Here the CDR3 reads CAWSARTGNSPLHF. CDR3 DNA sequence: TGTGCCTGGAGTGCAAGGACAGGGAACTCACCCCTCCACTTT. The chain is built from TRBV30 and TRBJ1-6; 8 bases line up with TRBD1. The length of the CDR3 is 14 residues. V lost 1 base and J lost 10; bases outside the gene matches: 6. Germline assignment: CDR1 GTSNPN and CDR2 SVGIG (reference sequence).

The chain combines TRBV29-1 with TRBJ1-1; weak D call: TRBD1 (5 bases). Trimming stripped 7 bases from V and 5 bases from J, with 14 bases between. CDR3 length: 12 amino acids. Looked up from germline, CDR1 is SQVTM and CDR2 is ANQGSEA. The CDR3, as DNA: TGCAGCGGTACGCAGGGTCCGACTGAAGCTTTCTTT. Its translation is CSGTQGPTEAFF. The whole variable domain, remainder taken from reference TRBV29-1 and TRBJ1-1, is SAVISQKPSRDICQRGTSLTIQCQVDSQVTMMFWYRQQPGQSLTLIATANQGSEATYESGFVIDKFPISRPNLTFSTLTVSNMSPEDSSIYLCSGTQGPTEAFFGQGTRLTVV.

This clone turned up a few times. The rearrangement uses TRBV10-1 and TRBJ2-2, with D perhaps matching TRBD2 (5 bases). The ends were cut back, 3 bases at V and 5 bases at J, with 19 bases in the middle. The V gene's germline CDR1 is WNHNN and CDR2 SYGVQD (reference sequence). The CDR3 contains 17 residues. The CDR3 loop reads CASSENNPGTGTGELFF. DNA for the CDR3: TGCGCCAGCAGTGAAAATAACCCGGGAACGGGGACCGGGGAGCTGTTTTTT.

This chain connects TRBV18 to TRBJ1-1; D remains unclear. V was trimmed by 1 base and J by 7 bases, leaving 7 bases between them. Germline CDR1 KGHSH, CDR2 LQKENI. The CDR3 consists of 12 residues. This chain's CDR3 is CASSPLDGEAFF. CDR3 coding DNA: TGTGCCAGCTCACCACTCGACGGTGAAGCTTTCTTT.

V is TRBV19 and J is TRBJ2-3; D is perhaps TRBD1 or TRBD2 (6 bases each). The V end lost 8 bases, the J end lost 2 bases, and 14 bases lay between the germline ends. Looked up from germline, CDR1 is LNHDA and CDR2 is SQIVND (reference sequence). This CDR3 region has 14 residues. Here the CDR3 reads CASGPGAATDTQYF. In DNA form, the CDR3 reads TGTGCCAGTGGTCCGGGGGCCGCCACAGATACGCAGTATTTT.

The chain couples TRBV19 to TRBJ1-3, with D possibly being TRBD1 (5 bases). The CDR3 has 13 residues. Trimming removed 7 bases from V and 3 bases from J, with 10 bases in between. Germline loops: CDR1 LNHDA, CDR2 SQIVND (reference sequence). CDR3 sequence: CASTLGRGNTIYF. The CDR3 DNA sequence: TGTGCCAGTACCCTGGGACGTGGAAACACCATATATTTT.

This clone is a singleton in its sample. The gene calls are TRBV15 and TRBJ2-5; D perhaps matches TRBD2 (5 bases). Germline CDR1 is LNHNV and CDR2 is YYDKDF (reference sequence). Between the trimmed V and J ends, which lost 0 bases and 5 bases, there was a span of 10 bases. CDR3 length equals 14 residues. CDR3: CATSRDSRGETQYF. The CDR3 DNA follows: TGTGCCACCAGCAGAGATTCTAGAGGGGAGACCCAGTACTTC.

V gene TRBV6-4 combines with J gene TRBJ2-1; 12 bases are shared with TRBD2. This CDR3 has 14 residues. The V and J ends lost 5 bases and 10 bases, in that order; junction bases with no gene match: 6. Germline V lookup: CDR1 MRHNA, CDR2 SNTAGT. The DNA for the CDR3 is TGTGCCAGCAGTTTACTAGCGGGGGGTTGCGAGCAGTTCTTC. This sequence encodes CASSLLAGGCEQFF.

V gene TRBV19 combines with J gene TRBJ1-5; maybe TRBD1 (5 bases). Trimming cost V 4 bases and J 0 bases, with 19 bases left between them. Germline assignment: CDR1 LNHDA and CDR2 SQIVND (reference sequence). The CDR3 spans 18 residues. CDR3: CASSTESGRTYSNQPQHF. The CDR3 region has the DNA TGTGCCAGTAGTACGGAGTCAGGGAGAACATATAGCAATCAGCCCCAGCATTTT.

Remarks on this clone: Relative to the germline gene, one junction end is altered; a read error may explain this. The chain joins TRBV2 to TRBJ1-1; 7 bases fit TRBD1. Germline V gives CDR1 SNHLY, CDR2 FYNNEI. This CDR3 comprises 10 residues. The CDR3 nucleotides read TGTGCCAGCAGTCAATACTCGACAGGGTTT. The encoded protein is CASSQYSTGF.